The clone carrying this T cell receptor beta chain was detected ten times or more. Germline values: CDR1 ENHRY, CDR2 SYGVKD. V trimming: 4 bases; J trimming: 4 bases; junction bases outside the gene matches: 4. The CDR3 runs 13 residues. The data derive from a study of beta chain features in type 1 diabetes. Expressed TCRB transcripts were sequenced, since all the RNA that had been isolated was reverse transcribed. TCRdb's table, derived via immunoSEQ multiplex PCR, lists solely in-frame clones and lacks some. The sample lists about 300,000 clones, 8% occurring once. Sequencing was performed on central memory CD4+ T cells from blood. This chain joins TRBV10-3 and TRBJ2-7; 7 nucleotides agree with TRBD1. The sequence came from a woman aged 18-29 years in good health. The CDR3 sequence: CAISGDSGYEQYV. For the CDR3, the DNA is TGTGCCATCAGTGGGGACAGCGGATACGAGCAGTACGTC.